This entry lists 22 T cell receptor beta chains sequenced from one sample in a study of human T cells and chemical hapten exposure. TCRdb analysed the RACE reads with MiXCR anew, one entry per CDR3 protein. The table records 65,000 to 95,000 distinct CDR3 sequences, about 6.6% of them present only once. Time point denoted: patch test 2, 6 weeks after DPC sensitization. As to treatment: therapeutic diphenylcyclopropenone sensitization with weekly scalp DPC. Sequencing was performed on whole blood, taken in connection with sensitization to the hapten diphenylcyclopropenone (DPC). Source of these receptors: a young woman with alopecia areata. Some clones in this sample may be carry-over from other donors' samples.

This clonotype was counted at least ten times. The DNA for the CDR3 is TGCAGTGCTGATAGCGGGGCCATAAGCTCCTACGAGCAGTACTTC. This sequence encodes CSADSGAISSYEQYF. The genes are TRBV20-1 and TRBJ2-7; TRBD2 matches 8 bases. J lost 0 bases, V lost 5 bases, and 9 bases had no gene match. The CDR3 is 15 residues long. The germline V gene encodes CDR1 DFQATT and CDR2 SNEGSKA (reference sequence).

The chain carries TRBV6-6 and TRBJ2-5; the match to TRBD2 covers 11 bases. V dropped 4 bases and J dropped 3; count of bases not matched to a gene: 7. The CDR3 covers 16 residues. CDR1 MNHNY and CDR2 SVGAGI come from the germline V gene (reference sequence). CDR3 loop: CASSSLSGGAEETQYF. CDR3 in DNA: TGTGCCAGCAGTTCCCTTAGCGGGGGGGCAGAAGAGACCCAGTACTTC.

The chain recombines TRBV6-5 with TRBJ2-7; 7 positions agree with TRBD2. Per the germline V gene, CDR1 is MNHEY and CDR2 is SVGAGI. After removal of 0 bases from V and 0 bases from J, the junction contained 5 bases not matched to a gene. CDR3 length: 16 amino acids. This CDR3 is CASSYSMSGASYEQYF. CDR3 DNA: TGTGCCAGCAGTTACTCGATGAGCGGGGCCTCCTACGAGCAGTACTTC.

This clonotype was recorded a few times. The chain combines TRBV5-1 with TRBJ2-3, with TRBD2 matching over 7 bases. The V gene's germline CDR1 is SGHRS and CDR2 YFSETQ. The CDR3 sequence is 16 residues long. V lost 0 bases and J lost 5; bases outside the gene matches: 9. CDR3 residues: CASSLAGRGTGDTQYF. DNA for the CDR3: TGCGCCAGCAGCTTGGCCGGGCGGGGGACTGGAGATACGCAGTATTTT.

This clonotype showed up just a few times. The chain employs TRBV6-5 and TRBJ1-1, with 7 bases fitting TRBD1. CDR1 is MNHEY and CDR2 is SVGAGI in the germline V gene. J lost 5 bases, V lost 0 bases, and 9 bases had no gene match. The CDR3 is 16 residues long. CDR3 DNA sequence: TGTGCCAGCAGTTACTCATCCAGGGGGAGAGGGACTGAAGCTTTCTTT. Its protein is CASSYSSRGRGTEAFF.

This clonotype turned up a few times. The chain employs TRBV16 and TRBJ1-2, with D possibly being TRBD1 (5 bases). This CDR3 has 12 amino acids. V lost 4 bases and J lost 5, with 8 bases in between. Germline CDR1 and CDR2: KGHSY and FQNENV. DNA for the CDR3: TGTGCCAGCAGCCTTGGGACTTATGGCTACACCTTC. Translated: CASSLGTYGYTF.

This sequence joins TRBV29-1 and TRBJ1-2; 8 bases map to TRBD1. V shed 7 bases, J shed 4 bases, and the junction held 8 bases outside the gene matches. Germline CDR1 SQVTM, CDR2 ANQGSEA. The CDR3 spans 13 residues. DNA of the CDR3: TGCAGCGCCGCTGAGACAGGGGCCTATGGCTACACCTTC. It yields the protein CSAAETGAYGYTF.

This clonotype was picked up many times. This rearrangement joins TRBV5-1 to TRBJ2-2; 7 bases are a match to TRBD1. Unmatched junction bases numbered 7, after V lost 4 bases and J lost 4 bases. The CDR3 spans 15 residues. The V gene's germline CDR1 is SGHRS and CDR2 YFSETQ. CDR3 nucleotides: TGCGCCAGCAGCCGGGGACAGTCGGTCACCGGGGAGCTGTTTTTT. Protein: CASSRGQSVTGELFF.

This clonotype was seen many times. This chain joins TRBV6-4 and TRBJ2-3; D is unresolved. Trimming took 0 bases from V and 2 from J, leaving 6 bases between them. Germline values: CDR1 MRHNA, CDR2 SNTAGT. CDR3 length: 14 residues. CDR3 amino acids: CASSDSKDTDTQYF. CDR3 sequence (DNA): TGTGCCAGCAGTGACTCGAAGGACACAGATACGCAGTATTTT.

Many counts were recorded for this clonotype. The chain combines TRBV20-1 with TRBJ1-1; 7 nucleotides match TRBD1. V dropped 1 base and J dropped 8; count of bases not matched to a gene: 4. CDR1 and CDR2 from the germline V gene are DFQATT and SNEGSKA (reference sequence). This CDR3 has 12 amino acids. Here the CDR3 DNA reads TGCAGTGCTAGAGTTAGGGGGCAGGAAGCTTTCTTT. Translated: CSARVRGQEAFF.

As DNA, the CDR3 is TGTGCCAGCCGGGACAGGGGCACCGGGGAGCTGTTTTTT. It codes for CASRDRGTGELFF. The chain uses TRBV6-5 and TRBJ2-2; TRBD1 agrees at 10 bases. Trimming cost V 8 bases and J 4 bases; bases outside gene matches: 1. There are 13 residues in the CDR3. CDR1 is MNHEY and CDR2 is SVGAGI in the germline V gene.

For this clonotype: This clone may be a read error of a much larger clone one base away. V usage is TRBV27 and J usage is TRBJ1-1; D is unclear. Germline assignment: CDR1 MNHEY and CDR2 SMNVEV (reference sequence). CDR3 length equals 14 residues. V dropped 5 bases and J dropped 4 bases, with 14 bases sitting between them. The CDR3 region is CASSKGSLSTEAFF. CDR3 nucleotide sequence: TGTGCCAGCAGTAAAGGCAGTCTGAGCACTGAAGCTTTCTTT.

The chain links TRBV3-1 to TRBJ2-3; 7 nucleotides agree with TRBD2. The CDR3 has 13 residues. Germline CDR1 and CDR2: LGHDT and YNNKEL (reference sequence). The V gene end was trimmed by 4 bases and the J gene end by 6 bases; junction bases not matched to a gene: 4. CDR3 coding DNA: TGTGCCAGCAGCCTCCTTAGCGGGGATACGCAGTATTTT. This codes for CASSLLSGDTQYF.

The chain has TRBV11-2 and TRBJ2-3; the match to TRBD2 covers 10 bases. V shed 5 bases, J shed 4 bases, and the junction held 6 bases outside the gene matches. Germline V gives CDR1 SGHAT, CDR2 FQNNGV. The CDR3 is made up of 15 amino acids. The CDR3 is CASSLAGDPPDTQYF. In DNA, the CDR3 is TGTGCCAGCAGCCTAGCGGGAGACCCACCAGATACGCAGTATTTT.

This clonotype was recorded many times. The CDR3 sequence is CASSLGDRSRHQPQHF. CDR3 sequence (DNA): TGTGCCAGCAGTTTGGGGGACAGGAGCAGACATCAGCCCCAGCATTTT. The genes are TRBV12-3 or TRBV12-4 and TRBJ1-5; 8 positions match TRBD1. The CDR3 spans 16 residues. The V segment lost 3 bases and the J segment 5 bases; nucleotides outside the gene matches: 9.

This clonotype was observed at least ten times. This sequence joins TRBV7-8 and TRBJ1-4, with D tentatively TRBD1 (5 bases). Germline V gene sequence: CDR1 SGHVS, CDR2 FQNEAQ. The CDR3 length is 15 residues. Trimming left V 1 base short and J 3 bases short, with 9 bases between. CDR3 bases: TGTGCCAGCAGCTTAGGAGGGGTCCCTAATGAAAAACTGTTTTTT. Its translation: CASSLGGVPNEKLFF.

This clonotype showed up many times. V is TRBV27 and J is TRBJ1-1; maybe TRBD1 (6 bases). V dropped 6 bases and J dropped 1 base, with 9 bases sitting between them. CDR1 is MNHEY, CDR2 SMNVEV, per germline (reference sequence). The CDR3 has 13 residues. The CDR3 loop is CASSPQGNTEAFF. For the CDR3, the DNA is TGTGCCAGCAGCCCACAGGGGAACACTGAAGCTTTCTTT.

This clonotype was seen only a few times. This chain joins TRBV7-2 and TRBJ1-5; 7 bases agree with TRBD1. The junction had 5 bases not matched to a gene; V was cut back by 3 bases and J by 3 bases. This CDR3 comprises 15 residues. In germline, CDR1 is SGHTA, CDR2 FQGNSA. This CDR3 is CASSLRQGPNQPQHF. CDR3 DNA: TGTGCCAGCAGCTTGCGACAGGGACCCAATCAGCCCCAGCATTTT.

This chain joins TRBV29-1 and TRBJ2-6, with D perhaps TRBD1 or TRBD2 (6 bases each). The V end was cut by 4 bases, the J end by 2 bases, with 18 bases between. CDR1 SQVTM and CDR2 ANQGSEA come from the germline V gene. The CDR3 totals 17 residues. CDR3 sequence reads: CSVGGAGDITGANVLTF. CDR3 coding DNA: TGCAGCGTTGGGGGGGCAGGGGACATTACTGGGGCCAACGTCCTGACTTTC. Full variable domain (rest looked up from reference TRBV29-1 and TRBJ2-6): SAVISQKPSRDICQRGTSLTIQCQVDSQVTMMFWYRQQPGQSLTLIATANQGSEATYESGFVIDKFPISRPNLTFSTLTVSNMSPEDSSIYLCSVGGAGDITGANVLTFGAGSRLTVL.

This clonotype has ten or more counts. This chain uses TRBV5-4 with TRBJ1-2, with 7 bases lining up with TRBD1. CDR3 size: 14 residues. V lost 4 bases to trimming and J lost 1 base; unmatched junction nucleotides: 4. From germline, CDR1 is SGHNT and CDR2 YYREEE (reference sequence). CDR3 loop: CASSRDSHNYGYTF. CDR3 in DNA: TGTGCCAGCAGCCGGGACAGCCATAACTATGGCTACACCTTC. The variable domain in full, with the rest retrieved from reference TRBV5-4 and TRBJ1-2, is ETGVTQSPTHLIKTRGQQVTLRCSSQSGHNTVSWYQQALGQGPQFIFQYYREEENGRGNFPPRFSGLQFPNYSSELNVNALELDDSALYLCASSRDSHNYGYTFGSGTRLTVV.

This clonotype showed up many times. The CDR3 sequence: CAIRSGTAEAYEQYF. The CDR3 DNA reads TGTGCCATCAGATCCGGGACAGCGGAAGCCTACGAGCAGTACTTC. This sequence joins TRBV10-3 and TRBJ2-7; TRBD1 matches 7 bases. V was pared by 6 bases and J by 2 bases, with 10 bases of the junction left unmatched. Germline lookup yields CDR1 ENHRY and CDR2 SYGVKD. CDR3 length equals 15 residues.

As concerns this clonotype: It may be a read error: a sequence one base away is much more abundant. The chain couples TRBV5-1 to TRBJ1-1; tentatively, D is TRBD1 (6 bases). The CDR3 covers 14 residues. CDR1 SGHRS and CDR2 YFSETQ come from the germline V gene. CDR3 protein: CASNLVGTNTEAFF. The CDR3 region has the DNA TGCGCCAGCAACTTGGTAGGGACAAACACTGAAGCTTTCTTT.